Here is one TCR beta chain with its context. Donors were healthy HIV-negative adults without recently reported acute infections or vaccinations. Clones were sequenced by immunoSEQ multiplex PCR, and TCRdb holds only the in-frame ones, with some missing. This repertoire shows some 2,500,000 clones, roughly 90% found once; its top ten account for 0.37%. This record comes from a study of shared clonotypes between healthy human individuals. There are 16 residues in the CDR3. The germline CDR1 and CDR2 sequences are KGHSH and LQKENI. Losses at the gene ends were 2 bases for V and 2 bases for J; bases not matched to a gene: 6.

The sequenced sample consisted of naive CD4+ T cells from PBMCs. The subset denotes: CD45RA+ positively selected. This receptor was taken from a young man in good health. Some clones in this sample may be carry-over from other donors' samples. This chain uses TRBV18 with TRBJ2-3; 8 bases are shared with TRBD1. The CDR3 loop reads CASSPSRQGSTDTQYF. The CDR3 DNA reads TGTGCCAGCTCACCAAGTAGACAGGGGTCCACAGATACGCAGTATTTT.